This section outlines one T cell receptor beta chain sequence together with its context. Its antigen is not known. The sample comes from a study of blood T cells in healthy people across ages. Study conclusions and caveats: Possibly confounding the expanded clonotype changes was the fact that donor CMV status was unknown.

The use of a sample-barcoded 5' primer and a J-beta primer mix characterized a second PCR of 7 to 11 cycles. At least 2.5 million CDR3-containing paired-end reads were obtained per sample. TCRdb analysed the 5' RACE reads with MiXCR anew, one entry per CDR3 protein. Of about 970,000 distinct CDR3 sequences in the sample, 45% to 60% were seen once. Germline CDR1 reads SGHNT; CDR2 reads YYREEE (reference sequence). The CDR3 covers 15 residues. The V gene end was trimmed by 2 bases and the J gene end by 5 bases; junction bases not matched to a gene: 6. Sequences were obtained from blood. This TCR came from a woman aged 60-70 years in good health. V and J are TRBV5-4 and TRBJ2-5, with TRBD2 matching 10 bases. The CDR3: CASSFLAGARETQYF. The CDR3 coding sequence is TGTGCCAGCAGCTTCCTAGCGGGAGCTCGGGAGACCCAGTACTTC.